Listed below are T cell receptor beta chains from one sample, sequenced in a study of Ad26.COV2.S vaccination and SARS-CoV-2 variants. Assay used: immunoSEQ multiplex PCR; TCRdb lists only in-frame clones, some missing. The table lists a few hundred thousand clones, roughly four fifths of them singletons. Sequenced here: peripheral blood, sampled in a trial of Ad26.COV2.S vaccine versus placebo. The source is a person between 18 and 65 years old who received the Ad26.COV2.S COVID-19 vaccine or a placebo. The CDR3 runs from the conserved cysteine through the conserved F or W. Each record gives: clone size, V gene, J gene, D gene, CDR3 DNA, CDR3 protein. A D gene is named only where the DNA matches it firmly. The size of a clone is reported for some rows only, either as once, few or many, or as a class for expanded clones.

NA	TRBV5-1	TRBJ2-7	TRBD1	TGCGCCAGCAGCCCGGGGACAGTATCCTACGAGCAGTACTTC	CASSPGTVSYEQYF
NA	TRBV9	TRBJ1-5	TRBD1	TGTGCCAGCAGCGTAGGGTTGGAGGACAGGGCCAATCAGCCCCAGCATTTT	CASSVGLEDRANQPQHF
NA	TRBV18	TRBJ2-5	NA	TGTGCCAGCTCTGAGACAGCTTTATTCCAAGAGACCCAGTACTTC	CASSETALFQETQYF
NA	TRBV11-2	TRBJ2-7	NA	TGTGCCAGCAGCTTGGGACCGACTTCGTACGAGCAGTACTTC	CASSLGPTSYEQYF
once	TRBV4-2	TRBJ2-7	NA	TGTGCCAGCAGCCAAGATCGGCAAAGCTACGAGCAGTACTTC	CASSQDRQSYEQYF
NA	TRBV12-3/TRBV12-4	TRBJ2-2	NA	TGTGCCAGCAGTTATCTTGTGGCGGGGGAGCTGTTTTTT	CASSYLVAGELFF
once	TRBV10-3	TRBJ1-2	NA	TGTGCCATCAGTGAGTCGGTGTTACCAGCTTATGGCTACACCTTC	CAISESVLPAYGYTF
NA	TRBV11-2	TRBJ1-2	NA	TGTGCCAGCAGCTCCCCCAGGGGCCAATTAGGCTACACCTTC	CASSSPRGQLGYTF
NA	TRBV7-9	TRBJ1-3	TRBD1	TGTGCCAGCAGCTTAACAGGGGGACTTGGAAACACCATATATTTT	CASSLTGGLGNTIYF
NA	TRBV19	TRBJ2-1	NA	TGTGCCAGTAGTAGGGGATGGAGGGTTCGGAGCTCCTACAATGAGCAGTTCTTC	CASSRGWRVRSSYNEQFF
NA	TRBV3-1/TRBV3-2	TRBJ1-5	TRBD1	TGTGCCAGCAGCCAAGAGTCAGGGGGCTATCAGCCCCAGCATTTT	CASSQESGGYQPQHF